The 30 T cell receptor beta chains in this list originate from one sample, sequenced in a study of CD8 T cells in ankylosing spondylitis. General observations from the study: Blood from ankylosing spondylitis patients appeared to carry a characteristic roughly eight-variant TCR beta motif.

These receptors have no identified antigens. Using its own MiXCR run on the 5' RACE reads, TCRdb lists one record per CDR3 protein. The sample has about 500,000 distinct CDR3 sequences, about 13% seen once. The specimen sequenced was blood, either unsorted or a sorted T cell fraction (not recorded which). The receptors were sampled from a male donor with ankylosing spondylitis.

The chain carries TRBV6-5 and TRBJ1-2; TRBD1 matches 10 bases. Germline V lookup: CDR1 MNHEY, CDR2 SVGAGI. The CDR3 loop spans 18 amino acids. V lost 0 bases and J lost 5; bases outside the gene matches: 12. The CDR3 loop reads CASSYSNTGDRGGYGYTF. CDR3 in DNA: TGTGCCAGCAGTTACTCGAACACCGGGGACAGGGGAGGATATGGCTACACCTTC.

The chain recombines TRBV7-9 with TRBJ2-7, with D maybe TRBD1 (5 bases). Germline CDR1 and CDR2: SEHNR and FQNEAQ (reference sequence). This CDR3 is built from 14 residues. Trimming took 5 bases from V and 1 from J, leaving 12 bases between them. CDR3 loop: CASSPQTVSYEQYF. CDR3 coding DNA: TGTGCCAGCAGCCCACAGACAGTTTCCTACGAGCAGTACTTC.

This clonotype was seen a few times. V and J are TRBV29-1 and TRBJ2-1, with D possibly being TRBD2 (6 bases). V gave up 1 base and J gave up 2 bases, with 12 bases separating them. CDR1 is SQVTM and CDR2 is ANQGSEA in the germline V gene. This CDR3 spans 15 amino acids. In DNA form, the CDR3 reads TGCAGCGTTGAAGTATTAGCGGATACCTACAATGAGCAGTTCTTC. Amino acid sequence: CSVEVLADTYNEQFF.

This clonotype has just a few counts. This chain links TRBV11-2 with TRBJ1-5; D is undetermined. This CDR3 is built from 13 residues. Trimming removed 1 base from V and 7 bases from J, with 8 bases in between. The germline CDR1 and CDR2 sequences are SGHAT and FQNNGV. The CDR3 DNA sequence: TGTGCCAGCAGCTTAGCAGGTTCGCAGCCCCAGCATTTT. This codes for CASSLAGSQPQHF.

This clonotype was seen more than once but under ten times. The V gene is TRBV3-1, the J gene TRBJ1-2, with TRBD1 matching 9 bases. CDR3 length: 15 amino acids. The trim removed 1 base at V and 4 bases at J, leaving 4 bases unmatched. Germline assignment: CDR1 LGHDT and CDR2 YNNKEL (reference sequence). CDR3 sequence (DNA): TGTGCCAGCAGCCAAGGTGGGGACAGGGTCTATGGCTACACCTTC. Its translation is CASSQGGDRVYGYTF.

This clonotype was recorded many times. This rearrangement joins TRBV5-1 to TRBJ2-6, with a possible D match to TRBD1 (6 bases). V lost 4 bases to trimming and J lost 4 bases, with 15 bases between them. CDR3 length: 16 residues. Germline-derived CDR1 and CDR2 are SGHRS and YFSETQ. The CDR3 here is CASSTGQGVGANVLTF. The DNA for the CDR3 is TGCGCCAGCAGCACGGGACAAGGAGTGGGGGCCAACGTCCTGACTTTC.

This clonotype showed up just a few times. This chain joins TRBV12-3 or TRBV12-4 and TRBJ1-2; no reliable D call. Between the trimmed V and J ends, which lost 0 bases and 3 bases, there was a span of 8 bases. The length of the CDR3 is 14 residues. CDR3 DNA: TGTGCCAGCAGTTTAGCAGGGAACTACTATGGCTACACCTTC. It translates to CASSLAGNYYGYTF.

V usage is TRBV5-1 and J usage is TRBJ2-7; 8 bases align to TRBD2. Germline V lookup: CDR1 SGHRS, CDR2 YFSETQ. The length of the CDR3 is 15 residues. The V gene end was trimmed by 2 bases and the J gene end by 3 bases; junction bases not matched to a gene: 7. The DNA for the CDR3 is TGCGCCAGCAGCTTAAGCGGGAGAGGGTTCTACGAGCAGTACTTC. It translates to CASSLSGRGFYEQYF.

This chain joins TRBV20-1 and TRBJ1-1; D possibly corresponds to TRBD1 (5 bases). Trimming left V 7 bases short and J 1 base short, with 13 bases between. The CDR3 spans 13 residues. Looked up from germline, CDR1 is DFQATT and CDR2 is SNEGSKA (reference sequence). The CDR3 DNA is TGCAGTGTCACCTCGACAGAGAACACTGAAGCTTTCTTT. Its translation: CSVTSTENTEAFF.

This chain links TRBV10-3 with TRBJ2-1; D gene uncertain. The CDR3 is made up of 11 amino acids. Germline V CDR1 and CDR2: ENHRY, SYGVKD. Trimming took off 2 bases at V and 7 bases at J, with 3 bases between the two ends. In DNA, the CDR3 is TGTGCCATCAGTGAGAATAATGAGCAGTTCTTC. This sequence encodes CAISENNEQFF.

V usage is TRBV28 and J usage is TRBJ2-7; 11 positions match TRBD2. In germline, CDR1 is MDHEN, CDR2 SYDVKM. J lost 3 bases, V lost 1 base, and 2 bases had no gene match. This CDR3 region has 15 residues. This CDR3 reads CASSLLTSGSYEQYF. The CDR3 DNA sequence: TGTGCCAGCAGTTTATTAACTAGCGGGAGCTACGAGCAGTACTTC.

The chain has TRBV7-2 and TRBJ2-7; D is ambiguous. The CDR3 loop spans 12 amino acids. V was shortened by 3 bases and J by 6 bases, with 9 bases between the two germline ends. From germline, CDR1 is SGHTA and CDR2 FQGNSA. CDR3 residues: CASSFYRTEQYF. The CDR3 DNA reads TGTGCCAGCAGCTTCTATCGCACCGAGCAGTACTTC.

This clonotype was counted only a few times. The chain links TRBV24-1 to TRBJ2-3, with 7 nucleotides matching TRBD2. CDR3 length: 16 amino acids. Trimming cost V 0 bases and J 6 bases; bases outside gene matches: 8. Germline V lookup: CDR1 KGHDR, CDR2 SFDVKD. The CDR3 loop is CATSDLQFAGVDTQYF. For the CDR3, the DNA is TGTGCCACCAGTGATTTGCAATTTGCGGGAGTTGATACGCAGTATTTT.

The V gene is TRBV6-1, the J gene TRBJ1-1; possibly TRBD1 for D (6 bases). V lost 8 bases to trimming and J lost 0 bases, with 10 bases between them. Germline CDR1 reads MNHNS; CDR2 reads SASEGT. The CDR3 is made up of 13 amino acids. The CDR3 DNA is TGTGCCAGCGGGGGGGACATGAACACTGAAGCTTTCTTT. Its translation is CASGGDMNTEAFF.

In its sample, this clonotype was seen many times. The gene calls are TRBV4-1 and TRBJ2-1; TRBD2 is a possible D gene (5 bases). The CDR3 spans 13 residues. V dropped 1 base and J dropped 10 bases, with 11 bases sitting between them. Germline V CDR1 and CDR2: MGHRA, YSYEKL. The CDR3 DNA is TGCGCCAGCAGCCAAGTACGGGGTTGGGAGCAGTTCTTC. It is translated as CASSQVRGWEQFF.

V gene TRBV18 combines with J gene TRBJ2-1, with 9 bases identical to TRBD1. This CDR3 spans 15 amino acids. Trimming took 5 bases from V and 9 from J; bases not matched to a gene: 11. Per germline, CDR1 KGHSH and CDR2 LQKENI. The DNA of the CDR3 is TGTGCCAGCTCATCGGGACAGGGTAGGTCGGGTGAGCAGTTCTTC. Its protein is CASSSGQGRSGEQFF.

The chain uses TRBV3-1 and TRBJ1-1, with TRBD1 matching over 7 bases. Germline CDR1 reads LGHDT; CDR2 reads YNNKEL (reference sequence). This CDR3 is built from 15 residues. J lost 1 base, V lost 0 bases, and 2 bases had no gene match. CDR3 residues: CASSQDPGGNTEAFF. The CDR3, as DNA: TGTGCCAGCAGCCAAGATCCAGGGGGGAACACTGAAGCTTTCTTT.

The chain links TRBV7-9 to TRBJ2-3; D unresolved. CDR1 is SEHNR and CDR2 is FQNEAQ in the germline V gene (reference sequence). The CDR3 length is 12 residues. The V end lost 5 bases, the J end lost 5 bases, and 8 bases lay between the germline ends. The DNA of the CDR3 is TGTGCCAGCAGCCAATTTCGAGATACGCAGTATTTT. Translation: CASSQFRDTQYF.

There are a few counts of this clonotype. This chain joins TRBV20-1 and TRBJ1-6; 10 nucleotides align to TRBD1. Germline loops: CDR1 DFQATT, CDR2 SNEGSKA (reference sequence). The J segment lost 8 bases and the V segment lost 0 bases, leaving 1 base of the junction unmatched. This CDR3 spans 14 amino acids. This chain's CDR3 is CSARDGTGDSPLHF. CDR3 nucleotide sequence: TGCAGTGCTAGAGATGGGACAGGGGATTCACCCCTCCACTTT.

This clonotype was seen a handful of times. This rearrangement joins TRBV5-1 to TRBJ2-3, with no clear D. V lost 1 base, J lost 2 bases, and 8 bases lay in between. The germline V gene has CDR1 SGHRS and CDR2 YFSETQ. The CDR3 is 14 residues long. CDR3 in DNA: TGCGCCAGCAGCTTGCGAAGGAACACAGATACGCAGTATTTT. Amino acid sequence: CASSLRRNTDTQYF.

The chain links TRBV29-1 to TRBJ1-1, with 8 positions matching TRBD1. This CDR3 spans 15 amino acids. Germline assignment: CDR1 SQVTM and CDR2 ANQGSEA. V trimming: 6 bases; J trimming: 7 bases; junction bases outside the gene matches: 16. CDR3 amino acids: CSVGQGAPGVFEAFF. The CDR3 DNA follows: TGCAGCGTGGGCCAGGGGGCGCCCGGGGTGTTTGAAGCTTTCTTT.

The chain joins TRBV11-3 to TRBJ2-3; 8 bases match TRBD1. CDR1 SGHNT and CDR2 YENEEA come from the germline V gene. The CDR3 contains 16 residues. V trimming: 5 bases; J trimming: 0 bases; junction bases outside the gene matches: 7. CDR3 sequence (DNA): TGTGCCAGCAGCCCCCCGGGACAGGCTAGCACAGATACGCAGTATTTT. Translating it yields CASSPPGQASTDTQYF. The whole variable domain, filled in from reference TRBV11-3 and TRBJ2-3, reads EAGVVQSPRYKIIEKKQPVAFWCNPISGHNTLYWYLQNLGQGPELLIRYENEEAVDDSQLPKDRFSAERLKGVDSTLKIQPAELGDSAVYLCASSPPGQASTDTQYFGPGTRLTVL.

V is TRBV24-1 and J is TRBJ1-5; D not certain. The V gene lost 3 bases and the J gene lost 5 bases, with 10 bases spanning the gap. The CDR3 is 14 residues long. Per germline, CDR1 KGHDR and CDR2 SFDVKD. CDR3 region: CATSDKRQYQPQHF. As DNA, the CDR3 is TGTGCCACCAGTGATAAGAGGCAATATCAGCCCCAGCATTTT.

This clonotype has a single count. Compared with germline, one end of the junction differs, possibly owing to a read error. This chain uses TRBV5-4 with TRBJ1-6; D not resolved. The CDR3 is 14 residues long. The germline V gene encodes CDR1 SGHNT and CDR2 YYREEE (reference sequence). CDR3 loop: CASSLGVHGSQPDF. CDR3 bases: TGTGCCAGCAGCTTGGGAGTACACGGATCCCAACCAGACTTT.

V gene TRBV4-2 combines with J gene TRBJ2-7; the D is unclear. Germline CDR1 LGHNA, CDR2 YNFKEQ. This CDR3 comprises 13 residues. V gave up 0 bases and J gave up 3 bases, with 6 bases separating them. CDR3 sequence: CASSQDPDYEQYF. The CDR3 nucleotides are TGTGCCAGCAGCCAAGATCCTGACTACGAGCAGTACTTC.

The CDR3 loop reads CATSRGGQKNTEAFF. The CDR3 region has the DNA TGTGCCACCAGCAGAGGTGGACAGAAGAACACTGAAGCTTTCTTT. The gene calls are TRBV15 and TRBJ1-1; D is perhaps TRBD1 (6 bases). The CDR3 is 15 amino acids. Germline values: CDR1 LNHNV, CDR2 YYDKDF (reference sequence). V was cut by 1 base and J by 1 base, with 10 bases left in between. Drawing the rest from reference TRBV15 and TRBJ1-1, the complete variable domain is DAMVIQNPRYQVTQFGKPVTLSCSQTLNHNVMYWYQQKSSQAPKLLFHYYDKDFNNEADTPDNFQSRRPNTSFCFLDIRSPGLGDTAMYLCATSRGGQKNTEAFFGQGTRLTVV.

This clonotype was detected only a few times. The gene calls are TRBV14 and TRBJ1-2, with D uncertain. The germline V gene encodes CDR1 SGHDN and CDR2 FVKESK. V was cut by 4 bases and J by 7 bases, with 13 bases left in between. The CDR3 covers 13 residues. CDR3 protein: CASSRTRGAGYTF. The CDR3 DNA sequence: TGTGCCAGCAGCCGGACCCGGGGAGCTGGCTACACCTTC.

The V gene is TRBV18, the J gene TRBJ1-3, with D uncertain. The V gene lost 3 bases and the J gene lost 4 bases, with 7 bases spanning the gap. This CDR3 region has 13 residues. CDR1 is KGHSH, CDR2 LQKENI, per germline. The CDR3 sequence is CASSPQKGNTIYF. CDR3 DNA: TGTGCCAGCTCACCGCAGAAGGGAAACACCATATATTTT.

This clonotype came up a few times. The chain is built from TRBV12-3 or TRBV12-4 and TRBJ2-2; D uncertain. V was clipped by 6 bases and J by 5 bases, with 16 bases between them. The CDR3 covers 15 residues. The CDR3, as DNA: TGTGCCAGCAGACCCCCGGTGCACGTTACCGGGGAGCTGTTTTTT. This sequence encodes CASRPPVHVTGELFF.

This clonotype was picked up a small number of times. The V and J genes are TRBV11-3 and TRBJ2-3; D is unresolved. In germline, CDR1 is SGHNT, CDR2 YENEEA. This CDR3 spans 14 amino acids. V dropped 0 bases and J dropped 5 bases, with 9 bases sitting between them. The CDR3 spells CASSLEVQIDTQYF. The CDR3, as DNA: TGTGCCAGCAGCTTAGAAGTGCAGATAGATACGCAGTATTTT.